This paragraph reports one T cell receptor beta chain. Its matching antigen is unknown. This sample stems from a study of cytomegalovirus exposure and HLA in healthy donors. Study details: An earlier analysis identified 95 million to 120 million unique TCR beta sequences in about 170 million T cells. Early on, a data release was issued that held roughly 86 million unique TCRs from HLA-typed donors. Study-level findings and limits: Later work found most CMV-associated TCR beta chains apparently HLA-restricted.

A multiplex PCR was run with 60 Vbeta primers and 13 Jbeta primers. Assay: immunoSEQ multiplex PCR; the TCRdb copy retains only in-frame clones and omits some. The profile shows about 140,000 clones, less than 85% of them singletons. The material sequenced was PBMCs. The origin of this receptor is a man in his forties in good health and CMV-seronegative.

DNA for the CDR3: TGTGCCAGTAGTATCCGGGGGGGCAGAAATGAGCAGTTCTTC. It encodes CASSIRGGRNEQFF. V is TRBV19 and J is TRBJ2-1, with TRBD2 matching over 8 bases. Germline V lookup: CDR1 LNHDA, CDR2 SQIVND (reference sequence). Losses at the gene ends were 3 bases for V and 7 bases for J; bases not matched to a gene: 5. This CDR3 is built from 14 residues.